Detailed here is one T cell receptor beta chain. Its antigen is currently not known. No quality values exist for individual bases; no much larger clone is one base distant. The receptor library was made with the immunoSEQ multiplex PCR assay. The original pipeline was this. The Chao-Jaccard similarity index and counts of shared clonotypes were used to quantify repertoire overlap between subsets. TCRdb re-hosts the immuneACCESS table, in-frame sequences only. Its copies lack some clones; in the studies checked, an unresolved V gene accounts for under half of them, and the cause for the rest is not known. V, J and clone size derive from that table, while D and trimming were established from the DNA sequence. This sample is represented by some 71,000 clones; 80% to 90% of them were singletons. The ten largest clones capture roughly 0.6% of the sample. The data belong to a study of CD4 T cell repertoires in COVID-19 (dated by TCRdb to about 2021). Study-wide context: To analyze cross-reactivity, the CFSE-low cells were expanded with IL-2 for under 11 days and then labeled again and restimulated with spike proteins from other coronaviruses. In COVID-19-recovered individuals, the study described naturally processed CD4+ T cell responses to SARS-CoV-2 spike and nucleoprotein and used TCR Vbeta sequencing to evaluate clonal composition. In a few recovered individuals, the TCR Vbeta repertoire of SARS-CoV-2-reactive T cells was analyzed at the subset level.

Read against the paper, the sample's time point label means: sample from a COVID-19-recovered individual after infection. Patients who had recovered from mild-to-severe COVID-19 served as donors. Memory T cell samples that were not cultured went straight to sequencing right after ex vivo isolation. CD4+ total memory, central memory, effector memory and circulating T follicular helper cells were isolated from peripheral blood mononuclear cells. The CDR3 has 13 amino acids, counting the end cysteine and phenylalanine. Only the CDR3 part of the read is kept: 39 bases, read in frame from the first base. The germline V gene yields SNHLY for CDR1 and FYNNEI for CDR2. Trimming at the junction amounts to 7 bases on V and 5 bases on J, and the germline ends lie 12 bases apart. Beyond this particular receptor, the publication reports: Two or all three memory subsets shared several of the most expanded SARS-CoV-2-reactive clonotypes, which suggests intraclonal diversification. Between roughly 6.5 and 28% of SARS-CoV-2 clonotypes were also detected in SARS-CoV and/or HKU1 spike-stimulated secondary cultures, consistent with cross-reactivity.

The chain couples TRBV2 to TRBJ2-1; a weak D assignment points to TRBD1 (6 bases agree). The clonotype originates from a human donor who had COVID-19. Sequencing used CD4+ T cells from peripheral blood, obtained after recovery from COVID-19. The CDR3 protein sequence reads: CASTNRQDNEQFF. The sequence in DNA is TGTGCCAGCACCAACCGACAGGACAATGAGCAGTTCTTC.